The clone carrying this T cell receptor beta chain was counted a single time. The conserved phenylalanine or tryptophan is not found at the CDR3 terminus, so this likely reflects a read error. TCR beta CDR3 regions were amplified from RNA transcripts. Initially, a first-round RT-PCR of the TCR CDR3 employed the HTBI primer set. One entry per CDR3 protein results from TCRdb running MiXCR on the multiplex PCR reads. The sample contains hundreds of thousands of distinct CDR3 sequences, roughly a third of which appear only once. The data derive from a study of T cells in Graves' hyperthyroidism and ophthalmopathy. The CDR3 totals 13 residues. From germline, CDR1 is SQVTM and CDR2 ANQGSEA. The germline V and J ends were trimmed by 4 bases and 0 bases, with 9 bases remaining between them.

The clonotype comes from a woman between 40 and 50 years old with Graves' hyperthyroidism. Sequencing input: blood. The chain carries TRBV29-1 and TRBJ2-5, with a weak D call TRBD2 (5 bases). The CDR3 nucleotides read TGCAGCGTTGGCGGACTCTACCAAGAGACCCAGTACCTC. Its protein is CSVGGLYQETQYL.